These 11 T cell receptor beta chains share one sample of origin, sequenced in a study of T-cell reconstitution after alpha-beta-depleted transplantation in children. Using unique molecular identifiers, the investigators prepared the TCRbeta library. One entry per CDR3 protein, called by TCRdb with MiXCR from the PCR reads. Of a few hundred thousand distinct CDR3 sequences in the sample, 13% were seen once. The sample consisted of PBMCs, mostly from graft donor cells, taken 360 days after TCRalphabeta/CD19-depleted stem cell transplant. These receptors were collected from a male patient between 5 and 17 years old who had a stem cell transplant for acute myeloid leukemia, so the T cells may come from the graft donor.

This clonotype occurred many times. The V and J genes are TRBV20-1 and TRBJ2-5; 9 bases map to TRBD1. The CDR3 loop spans 14 amino acids. Germline V gene data show CDR1 as DFQATT and CDR2 as SNEGSKA (reference sequence). The V segment lost 6 bases and the J segment 3 bases; nucleotides outside the gene matches: 8. The CDR3 DNA follows: TGCAGTGCCGATACAGGGGGCGGGAAAGAGACCCAGTACTTC. Translating it yields CSADTGGGKETQYF.

This clonotype was seen repeatedly, ten times or more. The genes are TRBV5-1 and TRBJ2-2; 15 bases match TRBD2. Germline CDR1 is SGHRS and CDR2 is YFSETQ. The CDR3 extends over 18 amino acids. J lost 5 bases, V lost 7 bases, and 12 bases had no gene match. CDR3 sequence: CASGKPGLAGGVTGELFF. In DNA, the CDR3 is TGCGCCAGCGGAAAACCGGGACTAGCGGGAGGCGTAACCGGGGAGCTGTTTTTT.

For this clonotype: One base away lies a much larger clone, so this may be a sequencing read error. A read error is likely, as this CDR3 ends without the conserved phenylalanine or tryptophan. The rearrangement uses TRBV5-1 and TRBJ2-5, with 9 bases identical to TRBD2. This CDR3 is built from 16 residues. V dropped 0 bases and J dropped 2; count of bases not matched to a gene: 5. CDR1 SGHRS and CDR2 YFSETQ come from the germline V gene. The CDR3 sequence: CASSLAPSGIQETQYC. The CDR3 region has the DNA TGCGCCAGCAGCTTGGCGCCTAGCGGGATTCAAGAGACCCAGTACTGC.

In this sample, this clonotype turned up a few times. The chain combines TRBV4-3 with TRBJ2-7; a possible D gene is TRBD1 (5 bases). The length of the CDR3 is 15 residues. Trimming shortened V by 0 bases and J by 2 bases, and 11 bases separated the two germline ends. CDR1 and CDR2 (germline): LGHNA, YSLEER. The CDR3, as DNA: TGCGCCAGCAGCCAAGAGGTGGTGGGGCCCTACGAGCAGTACTTC. Amino acid sequence: CASSQEVVGPYEQYF.

The chain is built from TRBV27 and TRBJ1-2, with TRBD1 identical over 7 bases. With V trimmed by 3 bases and J by 8 bases, 12 bases remained unmatched. CDR3 length: 15 residues. Germline CDR1 MNHEY, CDR2 SMNVEV (reference sequence). The CDR3: CASSFQQGRWEGYTF. In DNA form, the CDR3 reads TGTGCCAGCAGTTTCCAACAGGGGCGGTGGGAAGGCTACACCTTC.

This clonotype was picked up a small number of times. The genes are TRBV6-5 and TRBJ2-3; tentative D call: TRBD2 (5 bases). Trimming stripped 6 bases from V and 1 base from J, with 11 bases between. CDR1 is MNHEY, CDR2 SVGAGI, per germline. The CDR3 is made up of 14 amino acids. CDR3 sequence: CASSRGVGTDTQYF. For the CDR3, the DNA is TGTGCCAGCAGCCGGGGAGTTGGCACAGATACGCAGTATTTT.

The V and J genes are TRBV10-3 and TRBJ2-7; 8 bases agree with TRBD2. Germline lookup yields CDR1 ENHRY and CDR2 SYGVKD. The ends lost 6 bases at V and 1 base at J; junction bases unmatched: 8. The CDR3 is made up of 15 amino acids. The CDR3 loop reads CAIRGGLDRSYEQYF. The CDR3 DNA is TGTGCCATCAGGGGGGGACTAGATAGGTCCTACGAGCAGTACTTC.

This clonotype was observed many times. The V and J genes are TRBV28 and TRBJ2-1; D ambiguous. The CDR3 is 13 amino acids. V dropped 10 bases and J dropped 6 bases, with 16 bases sitting between them. Germline V CDR1 and CDR2: MDHEN, SYDVKM. CDR3 in DNA: TGTGCCACCACGCGGCACCTTCCCAATGAGCAGTTCTTC. It codes for CATTRHLPNEQFF.

In its sample, this clonotype was seen a few times. This chain links TRBV28 with TRBJ1-2, with D perhaps TRBD1 (6 bases). CDR1 MDHEN and CDR2 SYDVKM come from the germline V gene. This CDR3 has 15 residues. Trimming took off 2 bases at V and 8 bases at J, with 18 bases between the two ends. The CDR3 loop is CASSLVPGEDEGYTF. CDR3 in DNA: TGTGCCAGCAGTTTAGTTCCAGGGGAGGATGAGGGCTACACCTTC.

V usage is TRBV7-3 and J usage is TRBJ2-2, with TRBD1 identical over 7 bases. The V and J ends lost 1 base and 4 bases, in that order; junction bases with no gene match: 6. Per germline, CDR1 SGHTA and CDR2 FQGTGA. This CDR3 contains 16 residues. The CDR3 nucleotides read TGTGCCAGCAGCTTAAAGGGGGCGATGGGCACCGGGGAGCTGTTTTTT. Protein sequence: CASSLKGAMGTGELFF.

The chain links TRBV7-3 to TRBJ1-1, with 9 positions matching TRBD1. The CDR3 is 16 amino acids. Germline trimming cut 5 bases from V and 3 bases from J; bases unmatched to any gene: 10. Per germline, CDR1 SGHTA and CDR2 FQGTGA. CDR3 in DNA: TGTGCCAGCAGCCACTCGGACAGGGGCCTTTACACTGAAGCTTTCTTT. This encodes CASSHSDRGLYTEAFF.